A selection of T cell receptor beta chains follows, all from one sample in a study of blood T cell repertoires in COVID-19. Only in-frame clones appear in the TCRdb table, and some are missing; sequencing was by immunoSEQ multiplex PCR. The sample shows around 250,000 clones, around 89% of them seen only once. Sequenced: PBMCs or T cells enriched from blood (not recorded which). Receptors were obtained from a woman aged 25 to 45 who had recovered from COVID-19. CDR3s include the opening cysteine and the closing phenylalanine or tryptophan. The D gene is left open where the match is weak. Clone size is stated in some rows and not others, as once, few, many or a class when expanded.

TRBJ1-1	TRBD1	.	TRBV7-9	TGTGCCAGCAAGAGGACAGGGGAGAACACTGAAGCTTTCTTT	CASKRTGENTEAFF
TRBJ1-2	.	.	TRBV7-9	TGTGCCAGCAGCTCCCGGGACATCCTAAACTATGGCTACACCTTC	CASSSRDILNYGYTF
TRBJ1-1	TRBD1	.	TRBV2	TGTGCCAGCAGTGCTAGGGACAGCCTCACTGAAGCTTTCTTT	CASSARDSLTEAFF
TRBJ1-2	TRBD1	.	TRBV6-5	TGTGCCAGCAGCCGGACAGGGGGCTTTGGCTACACCTTC	CASSRTGGFGYTF
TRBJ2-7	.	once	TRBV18	TGTGCCAGCTCACCAACGGGGGAGATCTACGAGCAGTACTTC	CASSPTGEIYEQYF
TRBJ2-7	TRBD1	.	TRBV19	TGTGCCAGTAGGCAGGGGGACCCGCGTTGGAACGAGCAGTACTTC	CASRQGDPRWNEQYF
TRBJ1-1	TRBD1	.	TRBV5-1	TGCGCCAGCAGCCAAAGACAGGGGGGTAGAAACACTGAAGCTTTCTTT	CASSQRQGGRNTEAFF
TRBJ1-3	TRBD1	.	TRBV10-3	TGTGCCATCAGTGGGACAGGGGGCCACTCTGGAAACACCATATATTTT	CAISGTGGHSGNTIYF
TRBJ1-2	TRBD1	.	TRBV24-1	TGTGCCACCAGTGATGACGGACAGGGGGCGCGTGGCTACACCTTC	CATSDDGQGARGYTF
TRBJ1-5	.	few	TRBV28	TGTGCCAGCAGTTTATGGCAGGGAACCCATCAGCCCCAGCATTTT	CASSLWQGTHQPQHF
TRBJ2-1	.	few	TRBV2	TGTGCCAGCAGTCCACGGGGGGCTCTCGTCTCCTACAATGAGCAGTTCTTC	CASSPRGALVSYNEQFF
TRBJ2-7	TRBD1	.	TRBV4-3	TGCGCCAGCAGCCAAGATCGTGTGACAGGGGTCCAAGAGCAGTACTTC	CASSQDRVTGVQEQYF
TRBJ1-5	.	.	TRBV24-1	TGTGCCACCAGTGATCCCGGGACAAACAATCAGCCCCAGCATTTT	CATSDPGTNNQPQHF
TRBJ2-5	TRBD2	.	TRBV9	TGTGCCAGCAGCGTAGCTAGCGGACTACAAGAGACCCAGTACTTC	CASSVASGLQETQYF
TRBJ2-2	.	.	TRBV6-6	TGTGCCAGCGGCCCAGGACTCAACACCGGGGAGCTGTTTTTT	CASGPGLNTGELFF
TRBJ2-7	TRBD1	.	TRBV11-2	TGTGCCAGCAGCTTCGCCGGGACAGGGGAGGGCGAGCAGTACTTC	CASSFAGTGEGEQYF
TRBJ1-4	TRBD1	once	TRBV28	TGTGCCAGCAGTACAGGGGGGACAAATGAAAAACTGTTTTTT	CASSTGGTNEKLFF
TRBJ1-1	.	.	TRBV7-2	TGTGCCAGCAGCTTAGATGGAGTTACTGAAGCTTTCTTT	CASSLDGVTEAFF
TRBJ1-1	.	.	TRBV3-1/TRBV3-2	TGTGCCAGCAGCCGCCAAAACCGCAGGGCACTACGAGCTTTCTTT	CASSRQNRRALRAFF
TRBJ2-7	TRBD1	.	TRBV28	TGTGCCAGCAGTTTTTCATTTCTTATAACGGGACAGGCATTTACCTACGAGCAGTACTTC	CASSFSFLITGQAFTYEQYF
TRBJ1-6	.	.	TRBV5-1	TGCGCCAGCAGCAAGACCCAGGGAAGTGTATCACCCCTCCACTTT	CASSKTQGSVSPLHF
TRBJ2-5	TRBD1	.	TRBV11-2	TGTGCCAGCAGCTTGCGTGGGGCAGGGGGCGCTTGGGAGACCCAGTACTTC	CASSLRGAGGAWETQYF
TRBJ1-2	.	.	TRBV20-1	TGCAGTGCTAGTGAAGGCAGGGGTGACTATGGCTACACCTTC	CSASEGRGDYGYTF
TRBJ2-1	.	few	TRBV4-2	TGTGCCAGCAGCCAAGACAACCCGAGGGATGAGCAGTTCTTC	CASSQDNPRDEQFF
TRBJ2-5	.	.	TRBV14	TGTGCCAGCAGCCAAGGCGCCAAAGAGACCCAGTACTTC	CASSQGAKETQYF
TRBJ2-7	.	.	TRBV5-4	TGTGCCAGCAGCCGTGACGGGACTCCAGCCTACGAGCAGTACTTC	CASSRDGTPAYEQYF
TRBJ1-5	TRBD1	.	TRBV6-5	TGTGCCAGCAGTACAGACAGGGACAATCAGCCCCAGCATTTT	CASSTDRDNQPQHF
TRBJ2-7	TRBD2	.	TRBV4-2	TGTGCCAGCAGCCAAGATTGGCTAGCGGGAGACGAGCAGTACTTC	CASSQDWLAGDEQYF
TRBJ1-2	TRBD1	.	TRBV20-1	TGCAGTGCAGGGGGCCCGGTTAACACCTTC	CSAGGPVNTF
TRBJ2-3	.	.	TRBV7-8	TGTGCCAGCAGTCCCCAGCTCAGGGATACGCAGTATTTT	CASSPQLRDTQYF
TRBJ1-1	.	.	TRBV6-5	TGTGCCAGCATCGGGGAGCCGTTTCTTGCAGCTTTCTTT	CASIGEPFLAAFF
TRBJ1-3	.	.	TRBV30	TGTGCCTGGAGTGTATTTCGGGGTACCTCTGGAAACACCATATATTTT	CAWSVFRGTSGNTIYF
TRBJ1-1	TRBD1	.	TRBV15	TGTGCCACCAGCGGTAGGACAGGGACGGAGGACACTGAAGCTTTCTTT	CATSGRTGTEDTEAFF
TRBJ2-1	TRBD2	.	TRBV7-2	TGTGCCAGCAGCTTAGACGGGCTAGCGGGGAATGAGCAGTTCTTC	CASSLDGLAGNEQFF
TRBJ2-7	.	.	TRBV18	TGTGCCAGCTCACCCCCGGGACTCGAAACCTACGAGCAGTACTTC	CASSPPGLETYEQYF